The rows below give T cell receptor beta chains drawn from one sample of a study of T-cell reconstitution after alpha-beta-depleted transplantation in children. TCRdb re-called the PCR reads through MiXCR, storing one row per CDR3 protein. This table has about 280,000 distinct CDR3 sequences, roughly 10% appearing once. The specimen comprised peripheral blood, sampled 180 days after TCRalphabeta/CD19-depleted stem cell transplant. These receptor sequences come from a male patient aged 2 to 9 who had a stem cell transplant for chronic granulomatous disease, so the T cells may come from the graft donor. CDR3s include the opening cysteine and the closing phenylalanine or tryptophan. A D gene is named only where the DNA matches it firmly. Some rows mark clone size as missing; the rest say once, few, many or name a class of expanded clone.

cdr3_length j_call d_call v_call clone_size cdr3_nt cdr3_aa
15 TRBJ1-5 TRBD1 TRBV5-1 many TGCGCCAGCAGCAAAGGGACAGGGAGCAATCAGCCCCAGCATTTT CASSKGTGSNQPQHF
13 TRBJ2-7 NA TRBV20-1 many TGCAGTGCTAGAGTTAGCGGAGGATACGAGCAGTACTTC CSARVSGGYEQYF
13 TRBJ2-7 NA TRBV29-1 many TGCAGCGTCCTCACAGGGAACTTCTACGAGCAGTACTTC CSVLTGNFYEQYF
15 TRBJ2-1 TRBD2 TRBV3-1 few TGTGCCAGCAGCCAAGGGCTAGCGGGAGCGAATGAGCAGTTCTTC CASSQGLAGANEQFF
14 TRBJ2-7 TRBD1 TRBV29-1 many TGCAGCGTTGAAGTGGGACAGACTTTGGACGAGCAGTACTTC CSVEVGQTLDEQYF
14 TRBJ1-1 TRBD1 TRBV7-2 many TGTGCCAGCAGGACAGGGTTTAGGGACACTGAAGCTTTCTTT CASRTGFRDTEAFF
14 TRBJ1-1 NA TRBV7-2 many TGTGCCAGCAGAGCGTTACAGGGACGGTTTGAAGCTTTCTTT CASRALQGRFEAFF
13 TRBJ1-5 NA TRBV10-3 many TGTGCCATCAATGAGGGAGTTAATCAGCCCCAGCATTTT CAINEGVNQPQHF
22 TRBJ2-7 NA TRBV5-1 few TGCGCCAGCAGCTTGTGGTCGGGGCCCCTGGACGGGGTCGGGGAAAGGGCCTACGAGCAGTACTTC CASSLWSGPLDGVGERAYEQYF
13 TRBJ2-1 NA TRBV5-8 many TGTGCCAGCAGCTTGGGGCTAGTCAATGAGCAGTTCTTC CASSLGLVNEQFF
14 TRBJ2-7 NA TRBV18 NA TGTGCCAGCTCCCCCTACACAGGGAGCCACGAGCAGTACTTC CASSPYTGSHEQYF
15 TRBJ2-7 NA TRBV2 many TGTGCCAGCAGTGATAACCGGGGAATCTCCTACGAGCAGTACTTC CASSDNRGISYEQYF
14 TRBJ1-1 NA TRBV27 many TGTGCCAGCAGTTTTAGAAAGGGAAACACTGAAGCTTTCTTT CASSFRKGNTEAFF
15 TRBJ1-5 NA TRBV16 few TGTGCCAGCAGCCAATCCACCCCGGGCAGTCAGCCCCAGCATTTT CASSQSTPGSQPQHF
17 TRBJ2-2 NA TRBV5-4 NA TGTGCCAGCAGCTTACCCTCTAGGGGGACGAACACCGGGGAGCTGTTTTTT CASSLPSRGTNTGELFF
14 TRBJ1-5 NA TRBV20-1 NA TGCAGTGCTAGAGAACGGCAGAGGAGTCAGCCCCAGCATTTT CSARERQRSQPQHF
16 TRBJ2-4 NA TRBV20-1 NA TGCAGTGCTCGGCGACAGGGAAAGGAGGGCAAAAACATTCAGTACTTC CSARRQGKEGKNIQYF
16 TRBJ2-1 TRBD2 TRBV4-2 many TGTGCCAGCAGCCAACCCGGACTAGCGAAGGACAATGAGCAGTTCTTC CASSQPGLAKDNEQFF
14 TRBJ1-2 NA TRBV7-2 many TGTGCCAGCAGCCCTGGACGGGTTAACTATGGCTACACCTTC CASSPGRVNYGYTF
14 TRBJ1-6 NA TRBV5-5 many TGTGCCAGCAGCCGGACGGGTAGAAATTCACCCCTCCACTTT CASSRTGRNSPLHF
16 TRBJ2-1 TRBD2 TRBV20-1 many TGCAGTGCTAGAGATGGGGAGAGCGGGGTTATGAATGAGCAGTTCTTC CSARDGESGVMNEQFF
14 TRBJ2-2 NA TRBV3-1 NA TGTGCCAGCAGCCACCGGGCTAACACCGGGGAGCTGTTTTTT CASSHRANTGELFF
15 TRBJ2-7 TRBD2 TRBV7-6 many TGTGCCAGCAGTCCCGGCAGGGCTAGCGGATACGAGCAGTACTTC CASSPGRASGYEQYF
13 TRBJ2-7 NA TRBV15 many TGTGCCACCTCACGGGGTTCCTCCTACGAGCAGTACTTC CATSRGSSYEQYF
13 TRBJ2-7 NA TRBV24-1 many TGTGCCACCGCCTCGACAGGAACCTACGAGCAGTACTTC CATASTGTYEQYF
12 TRBJ2-5 NA TRBV20-1 NA TGCAGTGCTAGACAGGGTAAAGAGACCCAGTCCTTC CSARQGKETQSF
11 TRBJ2-1 TRBD1 TRBV28 many TGTGCCGGGGGACAGTTTAATGAGCAGTTCTTC CAGGQFNEQFF
17 TRBJ2-7 TRBD1 TRBV28 many TGTGCCAGCGGCTTGGTTTGGCGAAGACAGGGAGCCTACGAGCAGTACTTC CASGLVWRRQGAYEQYF
15 TRBJ2-1 TRBD2 TRBV12-3/TRBV12-4 few TGTGCCAGCAGTTTGTGGGAGGGCCGAGGCAATGAGCAGTTCTTC CASSLWEGRGNEQFF
14 TRBJ2-7 TRBD2 TRBV4-2 many TGTGCCAGCAGCCCGGGACTAATGGGTGGGGAGCAGTACTTC CASSPGLMGGEQYF
16 TRBJ2-5 TRBD2 TRBV27 many TGTGCCAGCAGTTCCCCACTAGCGGGAGGGAAAGAGACCCAGTACTTC CASSSPLAGGKETQYF
12 TRBJ2-7 NA TRBV11-2 many TGTGCCAGCAGCTTAGTCGTCGGAGAGCAGTACTTC CASSLVVGEQYF
12 TRBJ2-3 NA TRBV28 many TGTGCCAGCAGTTCGACGGGGTTTGCGCAGTATTTT CASSSTGFAQYF
12 TRBJ2-1 NA TRBV5-1 many TGCGCCAGCAGCAGGAGGGGACGAGAGCAGTTCTTC CASSRRGREQFF
15 TRBJ2-7 TRBD2 TRBV12-3/TRBV12-4 many TGTGCCAGCAGTCCCCGACTAGCGGCATCCTACGAGCAGTACTTC CASSPRLAASYEQYF
11 TRBJ1-1 NA TRBV5-6 many TGTGCCAGCAGCTTGAAGACTGAAGCTTTCTTT CASSLKTEAFF
12 TRBJ2-7 NA TRBV12-3/TRBV12-4 many TGTGCCAGCAGTTTTGGTTTGAACGAGCAGTACTTC CASSFGLNEQYF
15 TRBJ2-3 TRBD1 TRBV28 many TGTGCCAGCAGTACATGGACAGGGGGCACAGATACGCAGTATTTT CASSTWTGGTDTQYF
16 TRBJ2-1 TRBD2 TRBV9 many TGTGCCAGCAGCGTGACTAGCGGGAGGGTGGGGGCTGAGCAGTTCTTC CASSVTSGRVGAEQFF
16 TRBJ1-1 NA TRBV4-3 many TGCGCCAGCAGCCAAGATAATGTGGGAACCGACACTGAAGCTTTCTTT CASSQDNVGTDTEAFF
12 TRBJ2-7 NA TRBV20-1 many TGCAGTGCTAGAACCAGGGTTTCCGAGCAGTACTTC CSARTRVSEQYF
19 TRBJ1-5 TRBD1 TRBV5-4 NA TGTGCCAGCAGCTTGGTGACAGGGGAGGAGATGTATGACAATCAGCCCCAGCATTTT CASSLVTGEEMYDNQPQHF
16 TRBJ2-3 TRBD2 TRBV5-1 many TGCGCCAGCACCGACCAATCGGGACTAGTCGCAGATACGCAGTATTTT CASTDQSGLVADTQYF
16 TRBJ2-6 NA TRBV7-8 few TGTGCCAGCAGCCCATCCCCTTACTCTGGGGCCAACGTCCTGACTTTC CASSPSPYSGANVLTF
13 TRBJ2-2 TRBD1 TRBV12-3/TRBV12-4 many TGTGCAAGCAGGGGGCAAAACACCGGGGAGCTGTTTTTT CASRGQNTGELFF
15 TRBJ2-2 TRBD1 TRBV3-1 many TGTGCCAGCAGCCCCGGGACAGGGAGCGGCGGGGAGCTGTTTTTT CASSPGTGSGGELFF
13 TRBJ2-4 TRBD2 TRBV12-3/TRBV12-4 many TGTGCCAGCAGCGCGGGGGGGGTTGACATTCAGTACTTC CASSAGGVDIQYF
14 TRBJ2-1 NA TRBV7-2 many TGTGCCAGCAGCTTAGGGGTGGTAACCAATGAGCAGTTCTTC CASSLGVVTNEQFF